Given below is one TCR beta chain in context. Data came from immunoSEQ multiplex PCR; TCRdb stores just in-frame clones and leaves some out. The sample has tens of thousands of clones, around 86% seen once. The V end was cut by 6 bases, the J end by 4 bases, with 16 bases between. The CDR3 consists of 15 residues. CDR1 and CDR2 (germline): SNHLY, FYNNEI. The data originate from a study of blood T cell repertoires in COVID-19. Overall study context: Specimens from acute and convalescent COVID-19 originated in the United States, Italy and Spain.

The receptor was isolated from a human donor with active COVID-19. The donor label of this sample is uncertain. Sequencing was done on a sample of peripheral blood. The V and J genes are TRBV2 and TRBJ1-3; a possible D gene is TRBD1 (5 bases). In DNA, the CDR3 is TGTGCCAGCAGAGCTATAAGGGGTGCCGGAAACACCATATATTTT. Its translation is CASRAIRGAGNTIYF.